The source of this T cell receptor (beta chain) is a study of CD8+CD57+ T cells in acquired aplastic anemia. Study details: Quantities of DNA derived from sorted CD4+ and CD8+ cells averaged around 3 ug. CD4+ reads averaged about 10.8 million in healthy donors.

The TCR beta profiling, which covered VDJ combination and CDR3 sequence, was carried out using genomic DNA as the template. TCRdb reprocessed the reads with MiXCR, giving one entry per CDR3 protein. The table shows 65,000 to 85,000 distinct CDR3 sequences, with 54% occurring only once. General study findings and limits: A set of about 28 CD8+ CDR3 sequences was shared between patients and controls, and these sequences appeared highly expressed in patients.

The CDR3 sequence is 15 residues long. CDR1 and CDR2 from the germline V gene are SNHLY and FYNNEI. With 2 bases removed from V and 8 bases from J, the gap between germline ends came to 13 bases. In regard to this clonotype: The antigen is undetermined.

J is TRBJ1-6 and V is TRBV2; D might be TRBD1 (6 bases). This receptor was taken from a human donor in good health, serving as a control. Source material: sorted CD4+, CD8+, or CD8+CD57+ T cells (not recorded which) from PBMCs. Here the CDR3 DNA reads TGTGCCAGCAGTGAACAGGCAGGGGCGGATTCACCCCTCCACTTT. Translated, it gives CASSEQAGADSPLHF.